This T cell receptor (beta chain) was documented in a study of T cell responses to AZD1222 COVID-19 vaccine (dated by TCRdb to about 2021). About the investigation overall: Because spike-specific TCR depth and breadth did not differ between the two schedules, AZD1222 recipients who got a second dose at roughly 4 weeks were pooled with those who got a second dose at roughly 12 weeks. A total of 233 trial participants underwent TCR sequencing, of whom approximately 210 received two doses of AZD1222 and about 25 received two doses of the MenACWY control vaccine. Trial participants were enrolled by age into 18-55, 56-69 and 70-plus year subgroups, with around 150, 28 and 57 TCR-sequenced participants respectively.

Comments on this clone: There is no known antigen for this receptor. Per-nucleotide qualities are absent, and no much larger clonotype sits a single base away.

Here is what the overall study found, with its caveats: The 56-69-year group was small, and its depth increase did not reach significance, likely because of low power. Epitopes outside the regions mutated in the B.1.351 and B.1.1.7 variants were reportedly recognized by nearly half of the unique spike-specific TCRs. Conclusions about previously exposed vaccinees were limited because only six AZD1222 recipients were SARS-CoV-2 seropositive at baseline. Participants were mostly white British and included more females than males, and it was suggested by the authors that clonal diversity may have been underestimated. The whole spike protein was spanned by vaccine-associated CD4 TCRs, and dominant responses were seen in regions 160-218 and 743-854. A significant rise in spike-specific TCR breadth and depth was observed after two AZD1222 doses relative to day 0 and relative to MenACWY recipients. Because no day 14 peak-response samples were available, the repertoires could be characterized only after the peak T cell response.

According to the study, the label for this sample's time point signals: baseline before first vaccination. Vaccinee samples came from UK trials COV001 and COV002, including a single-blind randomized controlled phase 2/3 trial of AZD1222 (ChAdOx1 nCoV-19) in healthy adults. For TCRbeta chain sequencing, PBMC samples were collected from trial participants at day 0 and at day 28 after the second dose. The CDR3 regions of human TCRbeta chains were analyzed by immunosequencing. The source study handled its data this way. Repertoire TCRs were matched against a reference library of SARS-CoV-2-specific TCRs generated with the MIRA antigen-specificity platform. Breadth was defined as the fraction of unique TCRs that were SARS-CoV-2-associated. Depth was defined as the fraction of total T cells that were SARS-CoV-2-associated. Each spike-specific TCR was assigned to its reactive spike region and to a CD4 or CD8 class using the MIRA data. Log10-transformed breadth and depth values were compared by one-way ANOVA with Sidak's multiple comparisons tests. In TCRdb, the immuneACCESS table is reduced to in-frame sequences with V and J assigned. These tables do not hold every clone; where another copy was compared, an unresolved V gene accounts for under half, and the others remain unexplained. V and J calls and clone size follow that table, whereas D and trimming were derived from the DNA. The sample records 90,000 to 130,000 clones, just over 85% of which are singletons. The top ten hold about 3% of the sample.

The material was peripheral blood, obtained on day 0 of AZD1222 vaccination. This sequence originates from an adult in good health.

The CDR3 loop reads CASSGNTEAFF. The DNA is as follows: TGCGCCAGCAGCGGGAACACTGAAGCTTTCTTT. The chain employs TRBV5-1 and TRBJ1-1, with no confidently assigned D gene. Deletion took 4 bases off V and 1 base off J, with a span of 2 bases between the germline ends. Inclusive of the bounding cysteine and phenylalanine, the CDR3 is 11 residues long. Solely the CDR3 DNA is kept, with 33 bases framed from the first base. CDR1 and CDR2 are drawn from the germline V gene: SGHRS, YFSETQ.